Listed below are T cell receptor beta chains from one sample, sequenced in a study of a mutant IDH1 vaccine in newly diagnosed glioma. Method: immunoSEQ multiplex PCR; TCRdb's copy keeps in-frame clones and lacks some. The sample holds some 70,000 clones, approximately 85% seen once. The material was PBMCs, obtained from a glioma patient treated with radiotherapy, temozolomide or both. The receptors were sampled from a man aged 50-60 years with glioma. The CDR3 runs from the conserved cysteine through the conserved F or W. D genes are given only for firm matches. The size of a clone is reported for some rows only, either as once, few or many, or as a class for expanded clones.

J gene,V gene,D gene,clone size,CDR3 protein,CDR3 DNA
TRBJ2-7,TRBV4-3,TRBD2,once,CASSPGLAGVQYF,TGCGCCAGCAGCCCGGGACTAGCGGGGGTGCAGTACTTC
TRBJ2-7,TRBV7-2,TRBD1,few,CASSLLWQGAAYEQYF,TGTGCCAGCAGCTTACTATGGCAGGGGGCAGCCTACGAGCAGTACTTC
TRBJ1-5,TRBV5-1,-,once,CASSLAGDSNQPQHF,TGCGCCAGCAGCTTGGCAGGGGATAGCAATCAGCCCCAGCATTTT
TRBJ2-1,TRBV19,TRBD2,once,CASSIAGGQNEQFF,TGTGCCAGTAGTATAGCGGGGGGTCAAAATGAGCAGTTCTTC
TRBJ2-2,TRBV7-3,-,-,CASSLQSSTGELFF,TGTGCCAGCAGCCTACAATCCAGCACCGGGGAGCTGTTTTTT
TRBJ2-1,TRBV6-5,-,-,CASSYSSQVGTEQFF,TGTGCCAGCAGTTACTCGAGTCAGGTGGGCACGGAGCAGTTCTTC
TRBJ2-3,TRBV27,-,-,CASSLGWTADTQYF,TGTGCCAGCAGTTTGGGCTGGACAGCAGATACGCAGTATTTT
TRBJ1-1,TRBV5-1,TRBD1,few,CASSLRTGVNTEAFF,TGCGCCAGCAGCCTCCGGACAGGGGTGAACACTGAAGCTTTCTTT
TRBJ1-4,TRBV28,-,-,CASREALNEKLFF,TGTGCCAGCAGGGAGGCTCTGAATGAAAAACTGTTTTTT
TRBJ2-3,TRBV7-9,-,-,CASSLTGGFSTDTQYF,TGTGCCAGCAGCTTAACCGGGGGATTCAGCACAGATACGCAGTATTTT
TRBJ1-5,TRBV5-1,-,-,CASSLGGSNQPQHF,TGCGCCAGCAGCTTGGGGGGGAGCAATCAGCCCCAGCATTTT
TRBJ2-1,TRBV30,-,-,CAWTKARTNNEQFF,TGTGCCTGGACAAAAGCACGCACGAACAATGAGCAGTTCTTC
TRBJ1-5,TRBV19,-,-,CASSITGLRTQHF,TGTGCCAGTAGTATAACAGGGTTGAGGACCCAGCATTTT
TRBJ2-7,TRBV19,-,-,CASSMGVDEQYF,TGTGCCAGTAGTATGGGAGTCGACGAGCAGTACTTC
TRBJ2-2,TRBV28,-,-,CASSLEPVGQTNTGELFF,TGTGCCAGCAGTTTAGAACCCGTCGGACAGACTAACACCGGGGAGCTGTTTTTT
TRBJ1-5,TRBV2,TRBD1,-,CASSGTGASNQPQHF,TGTGCCAGCAGCGGGACAGGGGCAAGCAATCAGCCCCAGCATTTT
TRBJ1-5,TRBV4-3,-,-,CASSHRVGQPQHF,TGCGCCAGCAGCCATAGGGTGGGTCAGCCCCAGCATTTT